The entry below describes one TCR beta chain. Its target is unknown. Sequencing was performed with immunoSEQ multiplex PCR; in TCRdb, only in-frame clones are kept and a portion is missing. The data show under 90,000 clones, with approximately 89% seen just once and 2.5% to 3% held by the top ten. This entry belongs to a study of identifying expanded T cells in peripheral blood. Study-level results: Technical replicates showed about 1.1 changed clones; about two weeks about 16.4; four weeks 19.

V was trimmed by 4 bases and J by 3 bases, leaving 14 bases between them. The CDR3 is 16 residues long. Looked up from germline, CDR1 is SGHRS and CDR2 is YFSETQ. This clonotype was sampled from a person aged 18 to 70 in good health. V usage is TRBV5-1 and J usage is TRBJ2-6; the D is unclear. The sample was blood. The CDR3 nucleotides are TGCGCCAGCAGCGTTGTCTCCCGCGGTGGGGCCAACGTCCTGACTTTC. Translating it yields CASSVVSRGGANVLTF.